Ten or more counts support the clone carrying this T cell receptor (beta chain). The antigen is undetermined. CDR3 length: 14 amino acids. Germline V gene lookup returns CDR1 MNHNS and CDR2 SASEGT. The V end lost 3 bases, the J end lost 2 bases, and 9 bases lay between the germline ends. The data were obtained in a study of regulatory T cells in long-lasting Graves disease. General study findings and limits: Peripheral blood alone, not thyroid tissue, underwent study. Persistent disease favored TRBV28, TRBJ1-2 and TRBJ2-5.

Through Arm-PCR of CDR3 regions and iRepertoire HTBI primers, TCR beta libraries were built. MiXCR, applied by TCRdb to the multiplex PCR reads, yields one record per CDR3 protein. The sample has around 400,000 distinct CDR3 sequences; roughly 16% are singletons. Time point reported: newly diagnosed GD, antithyroid drugs for less than 3 months. RNA extracted from PBMCs served as the sequencing template. The source material was peripheral blood mononuclear cells (PBMCs), sampled at new diagnosis, from a patient treated with antithyroid drugs. V usage is TRBV6-1 and J usage is TRBJ2-3; D is uncertain. This sequence was found in a female donor with Graves disease. CDR3 in amino acids: CASSELVHTDTQYF. CDR3 nucleotides: TGTGCCAGCAGTGAGTTAGTCCACACAGATACGCAGTATTTT.